The source of this T cell receptor beta chain is a study of shared clonotypes between healthy human individuals. Regarding the study as a whole: Depth of sequencing was expected to influence donor clonotype sharing.

The protocol was immunoSEQ multiplex PCR, while the TCRdb copy is restricted to in-frame clones and leaves out a portion. The sample includes some 2.1 million clones, about 95% of them seen just once. A word on this clone: Its antigen is not identified.

CD45RO negativity and positive selection for CCR7 defined naive CD8 cells, a population that excluded terminally differentiated effector memory CD45RA+ cells. The clonotype originates from a man aged 18 to 30 in good health. The sequenced sample was naive CD8+ T cells sorted from blood.

The CDR3 loop is CASSVGLADNNEQFF. As DNA, the CDR3 is TGTGCCAGCAGCGTAGGACTAGCGGACAACAATGAGCAGTTCTTC. The J gene is TRBJ2-1, the V gene TRBV9; 9 bases fit TRBD2. The CDR3 is made up of 15 amino acids. In germline, CDR1 is SGDLS, CDR2 YYNGEE. J gave up 5 bases and V 0 bases, and 3 bases lay outside the gene matches. Full variable domain (outside the CDR3, taken from reference TRBV9 and TRBJ2-1): DSGVTQTPKHLITATGQRVTLRCSPRSGDLSVYWYQQSLDQGLQFLIQYYNGEERAKGNILERFSAQQFPDLHSELNLSSLELGDSALYFCASSVGLADNNEQFFGPGTRLTVL.